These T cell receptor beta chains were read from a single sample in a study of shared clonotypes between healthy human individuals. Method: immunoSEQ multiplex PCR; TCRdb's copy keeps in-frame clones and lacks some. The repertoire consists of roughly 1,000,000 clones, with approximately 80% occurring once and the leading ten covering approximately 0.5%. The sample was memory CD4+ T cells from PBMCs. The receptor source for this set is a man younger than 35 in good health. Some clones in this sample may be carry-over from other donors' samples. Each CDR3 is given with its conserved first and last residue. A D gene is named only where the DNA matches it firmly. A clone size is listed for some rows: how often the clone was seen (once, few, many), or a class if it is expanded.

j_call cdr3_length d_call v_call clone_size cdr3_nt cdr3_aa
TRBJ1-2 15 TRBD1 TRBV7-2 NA TGTGCCAGCAGCTTATCAGGGGGCGCACACTATGGCTACACCTTC CASSLSGGAHYGYTF
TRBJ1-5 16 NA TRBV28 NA TGTGCCAGCGATCCCAGGGGTAGTGGGTGGAATCAGCCCCAGCATTTT CASDPRGSGWNQPQHF
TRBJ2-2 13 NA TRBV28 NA TGTGCCAGCATCGGACAGCTCACCGGGGAGCTGTTTTTT CASIGQLTGELFF
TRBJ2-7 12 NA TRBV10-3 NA TGTGCCATCAGTGACCGGAGCTACGAGCAGTACTTC CAISDRSYEQYF
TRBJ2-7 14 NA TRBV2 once TGTGCCACAGAGGGGGGAGGACAGTCCTACGAGCAGTACTTC CATEGGGQSYEQYF
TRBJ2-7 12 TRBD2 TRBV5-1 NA TGCGCCAGCACAGGTAGCGGGGGGATGCAGTACTTC CASTGSGGMQYF
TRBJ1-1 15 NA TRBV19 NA TGTGCCAGTAGGTCCGGGCCACCCGGCGACACTGAAGCTTTCTTT CASRSGPPGDTEAFF
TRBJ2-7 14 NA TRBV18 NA TGTGCCAGCTCACACTCTGGGGGGCTCTACGAGCAGTACTTC CASSHSGGLYEQYF
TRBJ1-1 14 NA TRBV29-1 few TGCAGCGTCCACGGGAGGGCGTCGGCCACTGAAGCTTTCTTT CSVHGRASATEAFF
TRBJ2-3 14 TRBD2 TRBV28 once TGTGCCAGCAGTCCCTTAGCGGGGACAGATACGCAGTATTTT CASSPLAGTDTQYF
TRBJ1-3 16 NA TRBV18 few TGTGCCAGCTCACCGGAGGGCGGACTCTCTGGGAACACCATATATTTT CASSPEGGLSGNTIYF
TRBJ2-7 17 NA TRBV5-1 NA TGCGCCAGCAGCTTGGAGGGTGGTAGAGAGGGCTCCTACGAGCAGTACTTC CASSLEGGREGSYEQYF
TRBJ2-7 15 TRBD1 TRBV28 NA TGTGCCAGCAGTTCGCGGGACAGGAGCTCCTACGAGCAGTACTTC CASSSRDRSSYEQYF
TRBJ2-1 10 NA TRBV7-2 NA TGTGCCAGCAGGAACAATGAGCAGTTCTTC CASRNNEQFF
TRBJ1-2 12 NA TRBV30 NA TGTGCCTGGAGCGGAGGGTACGATGGCTACACCTTC CAWSGGYDGYTF
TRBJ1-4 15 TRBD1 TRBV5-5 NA TGTGCCAGCAGCCCTCGGGACAGGTCAACGGAAAAACTGTTTTTT CASSPRDRSTEKLFF
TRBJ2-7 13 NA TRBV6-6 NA TGTGCCAGCAATTCGCTTCGGGAAGGGTCCCCACTCTTC CASNSLREGSPLF
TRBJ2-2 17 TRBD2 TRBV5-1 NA TGCGCCAGCAGCTTGGCCAGCGGGGCACGGGGGACCGGGGAGCTGTTTTTT CASSLASGARGTGELFF
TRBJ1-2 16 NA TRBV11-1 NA TGTGCCAGCAGCTTAGCGCGTCAGGGCCAGGCTGGAGGCTACACCTTC CASSLARQGQAGGYTF
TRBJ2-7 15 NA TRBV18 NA TGTGCCAGCTCACGAACGGCGGCGAGGACCTACGAGCAGTACTTC CASSRTAARTYEQYF
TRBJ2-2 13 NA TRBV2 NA TGTGCCAGCTCTCGGACGAGGACCGGGGAGCTGTTTTTT CASSRTRTGELFF
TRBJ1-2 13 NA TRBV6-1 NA TGTGCCAGCAGTGAAGTGGTCCGGTATGGCTACACCTTC CASSEVVRYGYTF
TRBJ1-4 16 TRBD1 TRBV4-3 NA TGCGCCAGCAGCCAACAGGGGGTGGGATTGAGTGAAAAACTGTTTTTT CASSQQGVGLSEKLFF
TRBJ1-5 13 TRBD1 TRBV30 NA TGTGCCTGGAGTAACAGGGGGTATCAGCCCCAGCATTTT CAWSNRGYQPQHF
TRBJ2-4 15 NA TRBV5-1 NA TGCGCCAGCAGCTTGTCGGGGGTAGCCAAAAACATTCAGTACTTC CASSLSGVAKNIQYF
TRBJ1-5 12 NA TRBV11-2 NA TGTGCCAGCAGCTTAGTTGATCAGCCCCAGCATTTT CASSLVDQPQHF